The 27 T cell receptor beta chains below were found in one sample sequenced in a study of T cell responses to AZD1222 COVID-19 vaccine. The data were produced by immunoSEQ multiplex PCR, yet TCRdb's version contains in-frame clones alone and is incomplete. The table shows approximately 150,000 clones, with around 88% occurring only once. This sample comprised peripheral blood, obtained on day 0 of AZD1222 vaccination. The receptors stem from an adult in good health.

This chain links TRBV18 with TRBJ2-6; D ambiguous. The CDR3 extends over 16 amino acids. CDR1 is KGHSH, CDR2 LQKENI, per germline. Trimming left V 3 bases short and J 0 bases short, with 9 bases between. In DNA, the CDR3 is TGTGCCAGCTCACCCGAGTTTAGCTCTGGGGCCAACGTCCTGACTTTC. Translation: CASSPEFSSGANVLTF.

This sequence joins TRBV18 and TRBJ2-1; the match to TRBD2 covers 9 bases. Germline V gene data show CDR1 as KGHSH and CDR2 as LQKENI. The CDR3 covers 15 residues. V was pared by 3 bases and J by 6 bases, with 6 bases of the junction left unmatched. The CDR3 protein is CASSPTTSGFNEQFF. CDR3 in DNA: TGTGCCAGCTCACCTACGACTAGCGGCTTCAATGAGCAGTTCTTC.

Remarks on this clone: This specimen includes other DNA sequences encoding the same CDR3. The chain carries TRBV28 and TRBJ1-1; D is uncertain. The CDR3 sequence is 11 residues long. Trimming left V 7 bases short and J 1 base short, with 4 bases between. Germline CDR1 reads MDHEN; CDR2 reads SYDVKM. CDR3 coding DNA: TGTGCCAGCAAGGGGAACACTGAAGCTTTCTTT. It is translated as CASKGNTEAFF.

The chain couples TRBV15 to TRBJ1-4; 7 nucleotides align to TRBD1. CDR3 length: 17 residues. The J segment lost 5 bases and the V segment lost 0 bases, leaving 9 bases of the junction unmatched. Germline-derived CDR1 and CDR2 are LNHNV and YYDKDF (reference sequence). The CDR3 loop is CATSREQGRLANEKLFF. CDR3 DNA sequence: TGTGCCACCAGCAGAGAACAGGGGAGGCTGGCAAATGAAAAACTGTTTTTT. Filled out from reference TRBV15 and TRBJ1-4, the complete variable domain reads DAMVIQNPRYQVTQFGKPVTLSCSQTLNHNVMYWYQQKSSQAPKLLFHYYDKDFNNEADTPDNFQSRRPNTSFCFLDIRSPGLGDTAMYLCATSREQGRLANEKLFFGSGTQLSVL.

The genes are TRBV6-5 and TRBJ2-7; D uncertain. The CDR3 loop spans 14 amino acids. Germline V lookup: CDR1 MNHEY, CDR2 SVGAGI. The ends were cut back, 2 bases at V and 2 bases at J, with 10 bases in the middle. The CDR3 region is CASSYLGGPYEQYF. DNA for the CDR3: TGTGCCAGCAGTTACCTGGGCGGACCCTACGAGCAGTACTTC.

This chain joins TRBV7-9 and TRBJ2-7, with TRBD1 as a possible D gene (5 bases). With 1 base removed from V and 4 bases from J, the gap between germline ends came to 17 bases. The CDR3 spans 16 residues. Germline V gives CDR1 SEHNR, CDR2 FQNEAQ (reference sequence). The chain's CDR3 is CASSLGSPRGIYEQYF. The CDR3 DNA is TGTGCCAGCAGCTTAGGATCACCAAGGGGAATATACGAGCAGTACTTC.

The chain employs TRBV12-5 and TRBJ2-6; D could derive from TRBD1 or TRBD2 (5 bases each). The CDR3 is 20 residues long. V was trimmed by 0 bases and J by 4 bases, leaving 22 bases between them. Germline CDR1 LGHNT, CDR2 FRNRAP. The CDR3 nucleotides read TGTGCTAGTGGTTTGGTACCCCTACCGGTCAGGGAGTCAGGGGCCAACGTCCTGACTTTC. As protein: CASGLVPLPVRESGANVLTF.

In its sample, this clone was seen a few times. The genes are TRBV7-9 and TRBJ1-2, with D perhaps matching TRBD1 (6 bases). The germline CDR1 and CDR2 sequences are SEHNR and FQNEAQ (reference sequence). There are 16 residues in the CDR3. Trimming pared 2 bases from V and 6 bases from J, leaving 19 bases between. The CDR3 DNA is TGTGCCAGCAGCTTACCTAAAAACAGGGTGACTGATGGCTACACCTTC. It specifies CASSLPKNRVTDGYTF.

This rearrangement joins TRBV6-6 to TRBJ2-1; 8 nucleotides align to TRBD1. Per the germline V gene, CDR1 is MNHNY and CDR2 is SVGAGI (reference sequence). There are 16 residues in the CDR3. V was clipped by 6 bases and J by 0 bases; unmatched bases: 7. CDR3 DNA sequence: TGTGCCAGCAGCTCCAGGGGGCCGAGCTCCTACAATGAGCAGTTCTTC. Protein sequence: CASSSRGPSSYNEQFF.

The chain has TRBV6-1 and TRBJ2-3; the match to TRBD1 covers 9 bases. Germline V gives CDR1 MNHNS, CDR2 SASEGT. The CDR3 runs 16 residues. Trimming cost V 3 bases and J 3 bases; bases outside gene matches: 7. The CDR3 region is CASSEGPGQGTDTQYF. The CDR3 bases are TGTGCCAGCAGTGAGGGTCCGGGACAGGGAACAGATACGCAGTATTTT.

The V call is TRBV6-5, the J call TRBJ1-6, with D perhaps matching TRBD1 (5 bases). Trimming took 5 bases from V and 9 from J, leaving 11 bases between them. The CDR3 extends over 13 amino acids. CDR1 is MNHEY and CDR2 is SVGAGI in the germline V gene. CDR3 nucleotides: TGTGCCAGCAGTACCGGGGGGGTTTCACCCCTCCACTTT. Amino acids: CASSTGGVSPLHF.

The CDR3: CASSHRGAEAFF. DNA for the CDR3: TGTGCCAGCAGCCACAGGGGTGCTGAAGCTTTCTTT. This chain uses TRBV12-3 or TRBV12-4 with TRBJ1-1; 7 positions agree with TRBD1. The CDR3 is 12 amino acids. Trimming cost V 6 bases and J 6 bases; bases outside gene matches: 4.

The chain links TRBV6-2 or TRBV6-3 to TRBJ2-1; D is undetermined. V lost 5 bases to trimming and J lost 5 bases, with 4 bases between them. In germline, CDR1 is MNHEY, CDR2 SVGEGT. CDR3 length: 11 residues. The CDR3 here is CASSRNNEQFF. The CDR3 DNA sequence: TGTGCCAGCAGTCGCAACAATGAGCAGTTCTTC.

The chain joins TRBV7-3 to TRBJ2-1; 10 bases map to TRBD2. CDR3 length: 14 amino acids. CDR1 and CDR2 (germline): SGHTA, FQGTGA. V was pared by 3 bases and J by 9 bases, with 5 bases of the junction left unmatched. The CDR3 bases are TGTGCCAGCAGCTTCTCTAGCGGGAGCGGTGAGCAGTTCTTC. Translating gives CASSFSSGSGEQFF. The variable domain in full, completed from reference TRBV7-3 and TRBJ2-1, reads GAGVSQTPSNKVTEKGKYVELRCDPISGHTALYWYRQSLGQGPEFLIYFQGTGAADDSGLPNDRFFAVRPEGSVSTLKIQRTERGDSAVYLCASSFSSGSGEQFFGPGTRLTVL.

The CDR3 DNA reads TGTGCCAGCAGCACCGCCGTCGGTTCACCCCTCCACTTT. Translation gives CASSTAVGSPLHF. The rearrangement links TRBV14 to TRBJ1-6; D is undetermined. The germline V gene encodes CDR1 SGHDN and CDR2 FVKESK. V lost 5 bases and J lost 9, with 11 bases in between. This CDR3 is built from 13 residues.

This clone was counted between two and nine times. The rearrangement uses TRBV5-4 and TRBJ2-2; D unclear. Trimming removed 0 bases from V and 1 base from J, with 4 bases in between. CDR1 SGHNT and CDR2 YYREEE come from the germline V gene (reference sequence). The CDR3 runs 14 residues. CDR3 sequence (DNA): TGTGCCAGCAGCTTGGGCGGGAACACCGGGGAGCTGTTTTTT. Protein sequence: CASSLGGNTGELFF.

This clone was seen once. This sequence joins TRBV7-2 and TRBJ2-2; TRBD1 might be the D (5 bases). With 6 bases removed from V and 5 bases from J, the gap between germline ends came to 16 bases. CDR3 length: 15 amino acids. Germline CDR1 SGHTA, CDR2 FQGNSA. This CDR3 reads CASRRTFQGTGELFF. DNA of the CDR3: TGTGCCAGCAGACGGACATTCCAAGGGACCGGGGAGCTGTTTTTT.

V usage is TRBV28 and J usage is TRBJ2-7; D possibly corresponds to TRBD2 (5 bases). From germline, CDR1 is MDHEN and CDR2 SYDVKM. The CDR3 totals 14 residues. V gave up 3 bases and J gave up 3 bases, with 12 bases separating them. This CDR3 reads CASSLGVGVYEQYF. The DNA of the CDR3 is TGTGCCAGCAGTTTGGGTGTCGGGGTCTACGAGCAGTACTTC.

The rearrangement links TRBV14 to TRBJ1-1; possibly TRBD1 for D (5 bases). This CDR3 contains 15 residues. Germline V gene lookup returns CDR1 SGHDN and CDR2 FVKESK. Trimming pared 5 bases from V and 0 bases from J, leaving 13 bases between. The CDR3, as DNA: TGTGCCAGCAGCACCCTGGACATGATGAACACTGAAGCTTTCTTT. Its translation: CASSTLDMMNTEAFF.

V and J are TRBV27 and TRBJ2-2; D is unclear. Trimming pared 5 bases from V and 0 bases from J, leaving 13 bases between. The germline gives CDR1 MNHEY, CDR2 SMNVEV (reference sequence). The CDR3 spans 16 residues. The CDR3 DNA reads as TGTGCCAGCAGTGACTCCCAAAAACCGAACACCGGGGAGCTGTTTTTT. Translated: CASSDSQKPNTGELFF.

The V call is TRBV11-2, the J call TRBJ1-3; D is perhaps TRBD1 (5 bases). Deletions cut 5 bases from V and 6 bases from J, with 14 bases between. This CDR3 contains 14 residues. The germline V gene encodes CDR1 SGHAT and CDR2 FQNNGV. The CDR3: CASSLSGHLNTIYF. In DNA form, the CDR3 reads TGTGCCAGCAGCCTAAGCGGACATTTAAACACCATATATTTT.

The chain employs TRBV9 and TRBJ1-5, with 7 bases lining up with TRBD1. Germline CDR1 and CDR2: SGDLS and YYNGEE. CDR3 length equals 13 residues. Unmatched junction bases numbered 6, after V lost 5 bases and J lost 7 bases. The CDR3 DNA reads as TGTGCCAGCAGTACGACAGGGAAACAGCCCCAGCATTTT. Translation: CASSTTGKQPQHF.

The rearrangement joins TRBV6-1 to TRBJ2-5; the D gene is possibly TRBD2 (6 bases). The CDR3 runs to 14 residues. Trimming shortened V by 0 bases and J by 5 bases, and 10 bases separated the two germline ends. Germline CDR1 and CDR2: MNHNS and SASEGT. CDR3 loop: CASSEAGGHETQYF. DNA for the CDR3: TGTGCCAGCAGTGAAGCAGGAGGGCACGAGACCCAGTACTTC.

The chain is built from TRBV24-1 and TRBJ2-1, with 7 bases lining up with TRBD1. Germline values: CDR1 KGHDR, CDR2 SFDVKD. With V trimmed by 3 bases and J by 3 bases, 1 base remained unmatched. The CDR3 is made up of 14 amino acids. CDR3 in amino acids: CATSDRGLYNEQFF. In DNA, the CDR3 is TGTGCCACCAGTGATAGGGGGCTCTACAATGAGCAGTTCTTC.

This clone has just a few counts. The chain has TRBV9 and TRBJ1-1, with TRBD1 as a possible D gene (6 bases). CDR1 is SGDLS, CDR2 YYNGEE, per germline. The CDR3 totals 14 residues. The germline V and J ends were trimmed by 1 base and 1 base, with 8 bases remaining between them. The CDR3 DNA reads as TGTGCCAGCAGCGTACGACAGGAGAACACTGAAGCTTTCTTT. This sequence encodes CASSVRQENTEAFF. Full variable domain (outside the CDR3, taken from reference TRBV9 and TRBJ1-1): DSGVTQTPKHLITATGQRVTLRCSPRSGDLSVYWYQQSLDQGLQFLIQYYNGEERAKGNILERFSAQQFPDLHSELNLSSLELGDSALYFCASSVRQENTEAFFGQGTRLTVV.

This clone was observed once. The rearrangement uses TRBV6-5 and TRBJ2-3; no clear D. V lost 10 bases to trimming and J lost 5 bases, with 7 bases between them. In germline, CDR1 is MNHEY, CDR2 SVGAGI. This CDR3 region has 10 residues. The CDR3 sequence: CATKIDTQYF. The CDR3 DNA sequence: TGTGCCACCAAGATAGATACGCAGTATTTT.

The chain employs TRBV13 and TRBJ2-1, with TRBD2 identical over 15 bases. The CDR3 is made up of 16 amino acids. J was trimmed by 8 bases and V by 5 bases; bases with no gene match: 7. CDR1 is PRHDT, CDR2 FYEKMQ, per germline (reference sequence). The CDR3 DNA reads TGTGCCAGCAGCGAAGGGACTAGCGGGAGGATTTATGAGCAGTTCTTC. Its protein is CASSEGTSGRIYEQFF.